The rows below give T cell receptor beta chains drawn from one sample of a study of T cells in Graves' hyperthyroidism and ophthalmopathy. One entry per CDR3 protein, called by TCRdb with MiXCR from the multiplex PCR reads. Here the sample spans more than 450,000 distinct CDR3 sequences, about 14% being singletons. Specimen: blood. These receptors came from a woman in her thirties or forties with Graves' hyperthyroidism. Both conserved end residues are part of each CDR3. Each record gives: clone size, J gene, V gene, D gene, CDR3 DNA, CDR3 protein. D genes are given only for firm matches. Where a row states a size, it is once, few, many or the class of an expanded clone; other rows omit it.

few | TRBJ2-2 | TRBV7-9 | . | TGTGCCAGCAGCTTACCGGCCGGAAGAGCGGGCGGGAACACCGGGGAGCTGTTTTTT | CASSLPAGRAGGNTGELFF
many | TRBJ2-7 | TRBV19 | TRBD2 | TGTGCCAGTAGCCCCAGGACTAGCGGCTACTACGAGCAGTACTTC | CASSPRTSGYYEQYF
many | TRBJ2-1 | TRBV28 | TRBD1 | TGTGCCAGCAGGCGGACAGGGCGGTTGCGGGATAACTCCGATCTTGAGCAGTTCTTC | CASRRTGRLRDNSDLEQFF
. | TRBJ2-2 | TRBV11-2 | TRBD2 | TGTGCCAGCAGCCCCCAACGACTAGCGGGAGGGCCCGGGGAGCTGTTTTTT | CASSPQRLAGGPGELFF
. | TRBJ1-1 | TRBV3-1 | . | TGTGCCAGCAGCCCACGGGCGGGGAACACTGAAGCTTTCTTT | CASSPRAGNTEAFF
many | TRBJ1-1 | TRBV14 | . | TGTGCCAGCAGCCAATGGGGGGAAGCTTTCTTT | CASSQWGEAFF
. | TRBJ2-2 | TRBV29-1 | TRBD1 | TGCAGCGCTCAGGGGGTAAACACCGGGGAGCTGTTTTTT | CSAQGVNTGELFF
many | TRBJ2-5 | TRBV20-1 | . | TGCAGTGCTAGAGACCCCGTGGACTGGAGCCAAGAGACCCAGTACTTC | CSARDPVDWSQETQYF
many | TRBJ2-2 | TRBV6-1 | . | TGTGCCAGCAGTACCCAGGGAGGGGGCTTCACCGGGGAGCTGTTTTTT | CASSTQGGGFTGELFF
. | TRBJ1-1 | TRBV5-1 | . | TGCGCCAGCAGCTCGGAACAGAACACTGAAGCTTTCTTT | CASSSEQNTEAFF
few | TRBJ2-2 | TRBV20-1 | . | TGCAGTGCTAGGGGACTCGTACACTCTAACACCGGGGAGCTGTTTTTT | CSARGLVHSNTGELFF
. | TRBJ2-7 | TRBV7-2 | . | TGTGCCAGCACCTACCTCTTAGCGCCCCGCTACGAGCAGTACTTC | CASTYLLAPRYEQYF
few | TRBJ1-1 | TRBV19 | TRBD1 | TGTGCCAGTAGTCCGGGGACAGGGGTCTTGATGGCTGAAGCTTTCTTT | CASSPGTGVLMAEAFF
. | TRBJ1-2 | TRBV7-9 | TRBD1 | TGTGCCAGCAGCGAAACCGGGACAGGGGTGGGCTATGGCTACACCTTC | CASSETGTGVGYGYTF
many | TRBJ1-1 | TRBV29-1 | TRBD1 | TGCAGCGTTGACAGGGGGCTGAGCACTGAAGCTTTCTTT | CSVDRGLSTEAFF
many | TRBJ2-7 | TRBV19 | . | TGTGCCAGTAGTATTGGGTACGGACAGTTCTACGAGCAGTACTTC | CASSIGYGQFYEQYF
few | TRBJ2-7 | TRBV11-3 | . | TGTGCCAGCAGCTTAAGTCCGAATAGCGGAACCTACGAGCAGTACTTC | CASSLSPNSGTYEQYF
many | TRBJ1-1 | TRBV10-3 | . | TGTGCCATCAGTGAAAGGGGGAACACTGAAGCTTTCTTT | CAISERGNTEAFF
few | TRBJ1-1 | TRBV19 | . | TGTGCCAGTAGTTCCAGGACACGGAACACTGAAGCTTTCTTT | CASSSRTRNTEAFF
. | TRBJ2-7 | TRBV11-3 | TRBD1 | TGTGCCAGCAGTATCCAAGGGGACAGGGGGCACGAGCAGTACTTC | CASSIQGDRGHEQYF
many | TRBJ2-2 | TRBV28 | TRBD2 | TGTGCCAGCAGTTTCGGAGCGGGGAGGGGCGGGGAGCTGTTTTTT | CASSFGAGRGGELFF
. | TRBJ1-1 | TRBV27 | TRBD1 | TGTGCCAGCAGTCCTCAACTACTAACAGGGGACACTGAAGCTTTCTTT | CASSPQLLTGDTEAFF
many | TRBJ2-2 | TRBV3-1 | . | TGTGCCAGCAGCCAATCTGATAGCGAAAGCGGGGAGCTGTTTTTT | CASSQSDSESGELFF
many | TRBJ2-7 | TRBV7-8 | TRBD2 | TGTGCCAGCAGCAAAAAGGGGACTAGCGGGAACTACGAGCAGTACTTC | CASSKKGTSGNYEQYF
few | TRBJ2-1 | TRBV5-1 | . | TGCGCCAGCAGCTTAAGGCTGGTCGGCTACAATGAGCAGTTCTTC | CASSLRLVGYNEQFF
many | TRBJ2-3 | TRBV2 | TRBD2 | TGTGCCAGTCACTTTGGGAGCGGGAAAGCGACAGATACGCAGTATTTT | CASHFGSGKATDTQYF
many | TRBJ1-1 | TRBV29-1 | . | TGCAGCGCTCTCGACGGGAACACTGAAGCTTTCTTT | CSALDGNTEAFF
few | TRBJ2-2 | TRBV9 | TRBD1 | TGTGCCAGCAGTCAGGGGGAGCGCACCGGGGAGCTGTTTTTT | CASSQGERTGELFF
many | TRBJ1-5 | TRBV5-6 | . | TGTGCCAGCAGCTTGGCCGGGATTCAGCCCCAGCATTTT | CASSLAGIQPQHF
many | TRBJ2-7 | TRBV6-1 | . | TGTGCCAGCAGTGGCAGAACGGTTGGGGCCTACGAGCAGTACTTC | CASSGRTVGAYEQYF
few | TRBJ1-1 | TRBV4-1 | TRBD1 | TGCGCCAGCAGCCAAAACCCAGGGGGGGGAACTGAAGCTTTCTTT | CASSQNPGGGTEAFF
. | TRBJ1-1 | TRBV5-6 | . | TGTGCCAGCAGTATTTTTGGAGGCGCCGTGAACACTGAAGCTTTCTTT | CASSIFGGAVNTEAFF
. | TRBJ2-1 | TRBV29-1 | TRBD2 | TGCAGCGTTGAAGATGTCGGCGGGAGGCCCTACAATGAGCAGTTCTTC | CSVEDVGGRPYNEQFF
many | TRBJ2-5 | TRBV20-1 | TRBD2 | TGCAGTGCCCCCGGGGTAGCGGGTCTAGTAGAGACCCAGTACTTC | CSAPGVAGLVETQYF
few | TRBJ2-7 | TRBV28 | TRBD2 | TGTGCCAGCAGCCCAGCGGGATGGTACGAGCAGTACTTC | CASSPAGWYEQYF
many | TRBJ2-1 | TRBV6-2/TRBV6-3 | TRBD2 | TGTGCCAGCAGTTACTCGACTAGCGGGAGCTTTTGGAATAGGTCCTACAATGAGCAGTTCTTC | CASSYSTSGSFWNRSYNEQFF
few | TRBJ1-2 | TRBV24-1 | . | TGTGCCACCAGTGAGGGCCCCCCCAACTGGGGCTACACCTTC | CATSEGPPNWGYTF
many | TRBJ2-7 | TRBV20-1 | . | TGCAGTGCTAGGCGGGGTTACGAGCAGTACTTC | CSARRGYEQYF
. | TRBJ1-6 | TRBV2 | . | TGTGCCAGCACCTCCCGAGAGGTTTTAAATTCACCCCTCCACTTT | CASTSREVLNSPLHF
few | TRBJ2-1 | TRBV7-2 | . | TGTGCCAGCAGCCCTCGGCGGGATAGGGTCAATGAGCAGTTCTTC | CASSPRRDRVNEQFF
. | TRBJ2-3 | TRBV20-1 | . | TGCAGTGCTAGGCGGGGAGCAGATACGCAGTATTTT | CSARRGADTQYF
many | TRBJ2-7 | TRBV6-2/TRBV6-3 | . | TGTGCCAGCAGTTGGGGACCGTCCATCTACGAGCAGTACTTC | CASSWGPSIYEQYF
many | TRBJ2-7 | TRBV27 | TRBD1 | TGTGCCAGCAGCCCGACAGGGTGGAACGAGCAGTACTTC | CASSPTGWNEQYF
many | TRBJ1-5 | TRBV3-1 | TRBD1 | TGTGCCAGCAGCCGGAGCACAGGGGATCAGCCCCAGCATTTT | CASSRSTGDQPQHF
many | TRBJ2-5 | TRBV7-8 | . | TGTGCCAGCAGCACGGGGGCCCCGTACCAAGAGACCCAGTACTTC | CASSTGAPYQETQYF
many | TRBJ2-5 | TRBV7-8 | . | TGTGCCAGCAGCTTATTAGTATCCCCGAAGACCCAGTACTTC | CASSLLVSPKTQYF
many | TRBJ2-3 | TRBV27 | . | TGTGCAGAAAAGTCGATTAAGGGCACAGATACGCAGTATTTT | CAEKSIKGTDTQYF